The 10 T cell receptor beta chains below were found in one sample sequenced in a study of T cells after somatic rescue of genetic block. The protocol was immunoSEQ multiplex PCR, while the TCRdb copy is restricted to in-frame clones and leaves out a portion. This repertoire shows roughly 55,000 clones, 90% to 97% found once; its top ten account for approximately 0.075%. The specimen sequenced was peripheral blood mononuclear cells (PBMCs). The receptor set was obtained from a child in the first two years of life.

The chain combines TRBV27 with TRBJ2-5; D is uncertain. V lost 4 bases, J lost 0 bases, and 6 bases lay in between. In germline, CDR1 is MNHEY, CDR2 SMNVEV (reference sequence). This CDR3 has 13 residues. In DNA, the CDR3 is TGTGCCAGCAGTTCCATGTACCAAGAGACCCAGTACTTC. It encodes CASSSMYQETQYF.

CDR3 DNA: TGTGCCAGCAGCGTAGGGGACGAGCAGTACTTC. This translates into CASSVGDEQYF. The gene calls are TRBV9 and TRBJ2-7; no clear D gene. There are 11 residues in the CDR3. In germline, CDR1 is SGDLS, CDR2 YYNGEE. Deletions cut 0 bases from V and 5 bases from J, with 3 bases between.

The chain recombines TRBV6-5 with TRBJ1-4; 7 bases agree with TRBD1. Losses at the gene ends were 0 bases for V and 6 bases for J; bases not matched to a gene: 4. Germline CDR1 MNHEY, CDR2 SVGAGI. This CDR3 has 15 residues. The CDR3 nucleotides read TGTGCCAGCAGTTACTCGATGGACAGGCATGAAAAACTGTTTTTT. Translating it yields CASSYSMDRHEKLFF.

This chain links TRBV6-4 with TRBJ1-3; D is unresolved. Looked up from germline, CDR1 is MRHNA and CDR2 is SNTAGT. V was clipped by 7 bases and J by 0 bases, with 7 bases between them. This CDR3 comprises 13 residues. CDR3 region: CASNQDSGNTIYF. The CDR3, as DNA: TGTGCCAGCAACCAGGACTCTGGAAACACCATATATTTT.

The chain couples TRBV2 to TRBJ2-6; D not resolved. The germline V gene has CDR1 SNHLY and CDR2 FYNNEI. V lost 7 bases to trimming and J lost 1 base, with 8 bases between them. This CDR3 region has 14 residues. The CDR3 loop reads CASNGLSGANVLTF. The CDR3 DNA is TGTGCCAGCAACGGCTTATCTGGGGCCAACGTCCTGACTTTC. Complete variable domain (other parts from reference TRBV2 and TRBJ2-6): EPEVTQTPSHQVTQMGQEVILRCVPISNHLYFYWYRQILGQKVEFLVSFYNNEISEKSEIFDDQFSVERPDGSNFTLKIRSTKLEDSAMYFCASNGLSGANVLTFGAGSRLTVL.

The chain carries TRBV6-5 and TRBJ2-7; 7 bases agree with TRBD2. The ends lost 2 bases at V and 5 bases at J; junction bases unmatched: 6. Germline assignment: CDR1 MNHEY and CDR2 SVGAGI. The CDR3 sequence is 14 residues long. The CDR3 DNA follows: TGTGCCAGCAGTTACGGCCGGGAGGTCCACGAGCAGTACTTC. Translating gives CASSYGREVHEQYF.

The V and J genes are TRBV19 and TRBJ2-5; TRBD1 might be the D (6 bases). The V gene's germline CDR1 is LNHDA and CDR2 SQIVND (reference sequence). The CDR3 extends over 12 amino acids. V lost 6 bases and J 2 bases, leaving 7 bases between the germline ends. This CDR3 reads CASRQGQETQYF. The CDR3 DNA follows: TGTGCCAGTAGGCAGGGGCAAGAGACCCAGTACTTC.

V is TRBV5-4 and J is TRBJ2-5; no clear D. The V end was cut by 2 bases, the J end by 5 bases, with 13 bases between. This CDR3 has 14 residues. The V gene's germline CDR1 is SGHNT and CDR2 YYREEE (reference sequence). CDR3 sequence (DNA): TGTGCCAGCAGCTTTGGGCCTTTCGGGGAGACCCAGTACTTC. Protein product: CASSFGPFGETQYF.

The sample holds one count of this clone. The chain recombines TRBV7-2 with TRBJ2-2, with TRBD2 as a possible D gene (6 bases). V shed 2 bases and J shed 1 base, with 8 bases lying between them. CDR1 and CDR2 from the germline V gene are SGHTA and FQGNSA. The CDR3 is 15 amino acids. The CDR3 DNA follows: TGTGCCAGCAGCTTAACTAGCCTGAACACCGGGGAGCTGTTTTTT. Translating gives CASSLTSLNTGELFF.

The DNA of the CDR3 is TGTGCCAGCAGCTTGTGGGGGGACGAGCAGTACTTC. Residues: CASSLWGDEQYF. The chain uses TRBV5-5 and TRBJ2-7, with D tentatively TRBD2 (6 bases). CDR3 size: 12 residues. Trimming shortened V by 1 base and J by 5 bases, and 7 bases separated the two germline ends. The germline V gene encodes CDR1 SGHKS and CDR2 YYEKEE (reference sequence).